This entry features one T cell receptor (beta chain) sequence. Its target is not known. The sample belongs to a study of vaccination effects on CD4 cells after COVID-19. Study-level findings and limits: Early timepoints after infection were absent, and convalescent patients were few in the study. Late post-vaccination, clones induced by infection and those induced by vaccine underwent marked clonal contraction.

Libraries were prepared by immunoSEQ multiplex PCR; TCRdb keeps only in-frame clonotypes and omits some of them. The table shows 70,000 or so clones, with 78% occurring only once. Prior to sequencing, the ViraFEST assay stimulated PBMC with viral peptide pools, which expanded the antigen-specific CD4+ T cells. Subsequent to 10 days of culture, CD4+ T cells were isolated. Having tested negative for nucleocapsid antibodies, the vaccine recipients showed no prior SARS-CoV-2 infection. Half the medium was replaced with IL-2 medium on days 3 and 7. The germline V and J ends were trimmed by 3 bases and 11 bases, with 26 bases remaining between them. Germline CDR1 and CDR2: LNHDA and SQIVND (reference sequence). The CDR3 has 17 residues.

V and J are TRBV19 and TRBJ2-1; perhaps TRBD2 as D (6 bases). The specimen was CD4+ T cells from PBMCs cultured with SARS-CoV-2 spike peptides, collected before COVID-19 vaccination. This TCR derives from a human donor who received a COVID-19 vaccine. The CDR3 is CASSILFGQTNGGKQFF. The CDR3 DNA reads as TGTGCCAGTAGTATCCTCTTCGGTCAAACCAACGGAGGGAAGCAGTTCTTC.